The 7 T cell receptor beta chains listed next were all sequenced from one sample in a study of CD8 T cells in ankylosing spondylitis. Whole-study results and caveats: Among TCR beta sequences, a motif of 7 to 9 highly homologous variants appeared characteristic of ankylosing spondylitis blood.

TCRdb independently ran MiXCR on the 5' RACE reads; one entry per CDR3 protein. This table has hundreds of thousands of distinct CDR3 sequences, about an eighth appearing once. What these receptors recognize is not known. Source material: blood, either unsorted or a sorted T cell fraction (not recorded which). These TCRs come from a male donor with ankylosing spondylitis.

This clonotype was detected ten times or more. The chain has TRBV29-1 and TRBJ2-5, with D possibly called TRBD1 or TRBD2 (6 bases each). The germline gives CDR1 SQVTM, CDR2 ANQGSEA. This CDR3 is built from 12 residues. The V gene lost 3 bases and the J gene lost 5 bases, with 10 bases spanning the gap. In DNA form, the CDR3 reads TGCAGCGTTGACCAGGGGAGGGAGACCCAGTACTTC. This translates into CSVDQGRETQYF. Full variable domain (missing parts from reference TRBV29-1 and TRBJ2-5): SAVISQKPSRDICQRGTSLTIQCQVDSQVTMMFWYRQQPGQSLTLIATANQGSEATYESGFVIDKFPISRPNLTFSTLTVSNMSPEDSSIYLCSVDQGRETQYFGPGTRLLVL.

The CDR3 nucleotides are TGCGCCAGCAGAGGACGGATTAGCACAGATACGCAGTATTTT. Its translation is CASRGRISTDTQYF. J is TRBJ2-3 and V is TRBV5-1; the D is unclear. CDR1 is SGHRS, CDR2 YFSETQ, per germline. The germline V and J ends were trimmed by 5 bases and 0 bases, with 10 bases remaining between them. The length of the CDR3 is 14 residues.

This clonotype was seen at least ten times. The genes are TRBV7-2 and TRBJ1-3; 7 bases are a match to TRBD1. The ends lost 5 bases at V and 0 bases at J; junction bases unmatched: 4. The CDR3 sequence is 15 residues long. Germline V CDR1 and CDR2: SGHTA, FQGNSA. Written as DNA, the CDR3 is TGTGCCAGCAGCCGACAGGGATTCTCTGGAAACACCATATATTTT. The encoded protein is CASSRQGFSGNTIYF.

The gene calls are TRBV20-1 and TRBJ2-3; D is unclear. This CDR3 contains 21 residues. The germline V gene encodes CDR1 DFQATT and CDR2 SNEGSKA (reference sequence). V was pared by 0 bases and J by 2 bases, with 30 bases between. This chain's CDR3 is CSARDARIMVWASDHTDTQYF. CDR3 nucleotide sequence: TGCAGTGCTAGAGATGCCCGGATCATGGTATGGGCTTCGGACCACACAGATACGCAGTATTTT.

This clonotype was observed at least ten times. The CDR3 DNA sequence: TGCAGCGTTGGAGGGACCTACGAGCAGTACTTC. Residues: CSVGGTYEQYF. This sequence joins TRBV29-1 and TRBJ2-7; tentatively, D is TRBD2 (5 bases). The CDR3 has 11 amino acids. The germline gives CDR1 SQVTM, CDR2 ANQGSEA. The V end lost 4 bases, the J end lost 2 bases, and 6 bases lay between the germline ends.

This clonotype was seen a single time. The chain combines TRBV20-1 with TRBJ2-7; 7 positions agree with TRBD1. This CDR3 comprises 13 residues. Trimming cost V 6 bases and J 0 bases; bases outside gene matches: 5. Germline V gene data show CDR1 as DFQATT and CDR2 as SNEGSKA (reference sequence). CDR3: CSAATGTSYEQYF. Here the CDR3 DNA reads TGCAGTGCGGCGACAGGGACCTCCTACGAGCAGTACTTC.

This clonotype occurred many times. This chain links TRBV20-1 with TRBJ1-1; D remains unclear. The CDR3 loop spans 11 amino acids. The V end was cut by 1 base, the J end by 7 bases, with 7 bases between. The germline gives CDR1 DFQATT, CDR2 SNEGSKA (reference sequence). For the CDR3, the DNA is TGCAGTGCTAGAGGGGCCTTTGAAGCTTTCTTT. Translating it yields CSARGAFEAFF.